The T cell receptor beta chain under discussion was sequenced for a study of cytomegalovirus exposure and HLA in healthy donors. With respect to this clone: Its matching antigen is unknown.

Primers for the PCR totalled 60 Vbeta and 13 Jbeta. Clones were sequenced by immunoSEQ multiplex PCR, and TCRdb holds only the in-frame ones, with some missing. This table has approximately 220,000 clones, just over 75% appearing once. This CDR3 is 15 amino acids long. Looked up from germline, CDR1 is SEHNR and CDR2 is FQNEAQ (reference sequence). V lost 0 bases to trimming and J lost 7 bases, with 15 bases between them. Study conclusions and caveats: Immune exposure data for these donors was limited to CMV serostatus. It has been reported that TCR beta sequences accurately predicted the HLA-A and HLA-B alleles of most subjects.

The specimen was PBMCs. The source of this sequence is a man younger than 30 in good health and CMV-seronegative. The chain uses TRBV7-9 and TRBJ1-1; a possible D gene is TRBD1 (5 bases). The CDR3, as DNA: TGTGCCAGCAGCTTAGCGCCTGGCAGGGAGGGTGAAGCTTTCTTT. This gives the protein CASSLAPGREGEAFF.